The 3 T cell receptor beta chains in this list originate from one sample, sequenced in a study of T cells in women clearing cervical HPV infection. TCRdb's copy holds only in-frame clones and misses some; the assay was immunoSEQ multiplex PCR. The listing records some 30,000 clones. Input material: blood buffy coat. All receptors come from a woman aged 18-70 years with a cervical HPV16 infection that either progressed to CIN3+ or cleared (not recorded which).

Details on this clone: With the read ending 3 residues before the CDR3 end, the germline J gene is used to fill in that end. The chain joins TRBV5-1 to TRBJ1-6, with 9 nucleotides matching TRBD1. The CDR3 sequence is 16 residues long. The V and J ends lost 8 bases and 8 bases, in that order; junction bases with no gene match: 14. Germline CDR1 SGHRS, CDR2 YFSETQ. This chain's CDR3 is CASTQTLRDRDSPLHF. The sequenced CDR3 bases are TGCGCCAGTACCCAAACACTCCGGGACAGGGATTCACCC.

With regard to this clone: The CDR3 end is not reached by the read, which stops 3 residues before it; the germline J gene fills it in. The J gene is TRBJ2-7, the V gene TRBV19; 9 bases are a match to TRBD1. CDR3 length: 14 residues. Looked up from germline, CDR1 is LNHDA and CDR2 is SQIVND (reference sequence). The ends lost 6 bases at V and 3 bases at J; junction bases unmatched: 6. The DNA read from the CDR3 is TGTGCCAGTAGCAAGACAGGGGGTCACTACGAG. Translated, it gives CASSKTGGHYE. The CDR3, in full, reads CASSKTGGHYEQYF.

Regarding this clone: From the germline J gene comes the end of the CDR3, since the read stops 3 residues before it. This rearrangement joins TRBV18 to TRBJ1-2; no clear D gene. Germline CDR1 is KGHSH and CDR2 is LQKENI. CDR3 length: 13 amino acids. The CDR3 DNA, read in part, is TGTGCCAGCTCATCGTACCCTCAGGATACC. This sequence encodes CASSSYPQDT. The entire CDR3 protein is CASSSYPQDTYTF. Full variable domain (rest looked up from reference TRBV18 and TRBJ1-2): NAGVMQNPRHLVRRRGQEARLRCSPMKGHSHVYWYRQLPEEGLKFMVYLQKENIIDESGMPKERFSAEFPKEGPSILRIQQVVRGDSAAYFCASSSYPQDTYTFGSGTRLTVV.